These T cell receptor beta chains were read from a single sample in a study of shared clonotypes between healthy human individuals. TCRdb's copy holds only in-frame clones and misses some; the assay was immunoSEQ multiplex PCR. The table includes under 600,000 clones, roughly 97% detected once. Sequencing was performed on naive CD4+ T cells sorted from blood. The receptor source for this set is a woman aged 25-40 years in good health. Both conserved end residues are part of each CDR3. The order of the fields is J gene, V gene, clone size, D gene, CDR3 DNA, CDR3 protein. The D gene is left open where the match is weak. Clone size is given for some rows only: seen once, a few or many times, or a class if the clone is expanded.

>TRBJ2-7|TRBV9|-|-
TGTGCCAGCAGCGCAGCTAGCGACTCCTACGAGCAGTACTTC
CASSAASDSYEQYF
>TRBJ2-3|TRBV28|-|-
TGTGCCAGCAGCCAAATCTCGGGGGCTGGTCGCACAGATACGCAGTATTTT
CASSQISGAGRTDTQYF
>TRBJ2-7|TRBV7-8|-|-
TGTGCCAGCAGCTTAGACTCCGAGCAGTACTTC
CASSLDSEQYF
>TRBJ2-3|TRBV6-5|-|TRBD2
TGTGCCAGCAGTTATTCTAGCGGTAATACGCAGTATTTT
CASSYSSGNTQYF
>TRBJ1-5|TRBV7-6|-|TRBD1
TGTGCCAGCAGTTCCGGGACAGGGGGCGAACAGCCCCAGCATTTT
CASSSGTGGEQPQHF
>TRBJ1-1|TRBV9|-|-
TGTGCCAGCAGCTCCCGGCAGGGCCCTGAAGCTTTCTTT
CASSSRQGPEAFF
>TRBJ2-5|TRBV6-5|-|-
TGTGCCAGCAGTTCCGACCCGCAACTCCCCGGGGAGACCCAGTACTTC
CASSSDPQLPGETQYF
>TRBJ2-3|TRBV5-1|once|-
TGCGCCAGCAGCTTGGGTGGAGGGGGCACAGATACGCAGTATTTT
CASSLGGGGTDTQYF
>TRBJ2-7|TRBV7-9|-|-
TGTGCCAGCAGGCACGATTACATTAATTCCTACGAGCAGTACTTC
CASRHDYINSYEQYF
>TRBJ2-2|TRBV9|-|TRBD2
TGTGCCAGCAGCGTGAGCGGGAGCACCGGGGAGCTGTTTTTT
CASSVSGSTGELFF
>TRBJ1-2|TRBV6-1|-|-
TGTGCCAGCGGGCGGGGGGGCTATGGCTACACCTTC
CASGRGGYGYTF
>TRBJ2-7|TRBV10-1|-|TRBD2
TGCGCCAGCAGTGGGGGGGGAGGCCCCTACGAGCAGTACTTC
CASSGGGGPYEQYF
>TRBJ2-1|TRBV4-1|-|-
TGCGCCAGCAGCCAACCAGGTCGGAGCTCCTACAATGAGCAGTTCTTC
CASSQPGRSSYNEQFF
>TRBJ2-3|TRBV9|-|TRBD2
TGTGCTACCAGCTTCCGGGAGGGCGCAGATACGCAGTATTTT
CATSFREGADTQYF
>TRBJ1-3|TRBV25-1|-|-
TGTGCCAGCAGTGAAGTGTCTGTGGGAAACACCATATATTTT
CASSEVSVGNTIYF
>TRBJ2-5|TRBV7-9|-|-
TGTGCCAGCAGCGCGGGACAGAACAGGGAGACCCAGTACTTC
CASSAGQNRETQYF
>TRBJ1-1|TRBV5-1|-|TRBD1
TGCGCCAGCAGCTTTTTGACAGGGGAAACTGAAGCTTTCTTT
CASSFLTGETEAFF